The 30 T cell receptor beta chains reported below all come from one sample, sequenced in a study of blood T cell repertoires in COVID-19. The protocol was immunoSEQ multiplex PCR, while the TCRdb copy is restricted to in-frame clones and leaves out a portion. The data show about 150,000 clones, about 86% seen once. Sequenced input: peripheral blood. The receptor source for this set is a man between 70 and 80 years old with acute or convalescent COVID-19.

The chain uses TRBV6-2 or TRBV6-3 and TRBJ2-3; 8 nucleotides align to TRBD2. The V segment lost 3 bases and the J segment 2 bases; nucleotides outside the gene matches: 7. The V gene's germline CDR1 is MNHEY and CDR2 SVGEGT. The CDR3 is made up of 16 amino acids. The CDR3 DNA reads as TGTGCCAGCAGTTATCCACGGGAGGGCATCACAGATACGCAGTATTTT. It is translated as CASSYPREGITDTQYF.

The chain combines TRBV5-4 with TRBJ1-1, with TRBD1 as a possible D gene (5 bases). Germline CDR1 is SGHNT and CDR2 is YYREEE (reference sequence). Trimming took off 4 bases at V and 2 bases at J, with 9 bases between the two ends. The CDR3 extends over 13 amino acids. For the CDR3, the DNA is TGTGCCAGCAGCCCAGGGTTTAACACTGAAGCTTTCTTT. Its protein product is CASSPGFNTEAFF.

This rearrangement joins TRBV11-2 to TRBJ2-1; D not certain. CDR1 SGHAT and CDR2 FQNNGV come from the germline V gene. The CDR3 length is 14 residues. V was cut by 1 base and J by 4 bases, with 8 bases left in between. CDR3 protein: CASSLGLRYNEQFF. The DNA of the CDR3 is TGTGCCAGCAGCTTAGGTTTGCGGTACAATGAGCAGTTCTTC.

The chain has TRBV28 and TRBJ2-1; TRBD1 matches 7 bases. Germline lookup yields CDR1 MDHEN and CDR2 SYDVKM. The CDR3 runs 15 residues. Germline trimming cut 5 bases from V and 8 bases from J; bases unmatched to any gene: 12. Written as DNA, the CDR3 is TGTGCCAGCAGTCCCCGCCGGACAGGCTCTGATGAGCAGTTCTTC. This codes for CASSPRRTGSDEQFF.

The J gene is TRBJ2-7, the V gene TRBV7-2, with D unclear. CDR3 length equals 13 residues. Germline CDR1 and CDR2: SGHTA and FQGNSA. Trimming pared 5 bases from V and 1 base from J, leaving 9 bases between. CDR3 bases: TGTGCCAGCAGCCGGTCACCATCCTACGAGCAGTACTTC. Its translation: CASSRSPSYEQYF. Looking up the rest from reference TRBV7-2 and TRBJ2-7 gives the full variable domain: GAGVSQSPSNKVTEKGKDVELRCDPISGHTALYWYRQSLGQGLEFLIYFQGNSAPDKSGLPSDRFSAERTGGSVSTLTIQRTQQEDSAVYLCASSRSPSYEQYFGPGTRLTVT.

The CDR3 reads CASSLGTGRGYTF. The CDR3 nucleotides are TGTGCCAGCAGCTTAGGGACAGGGAGAGGCTACACCTTC. The chain joins TRBV7-2 to TRBJ1-2, with 8 bases aligning to TRBD1. The CDR3 contains 13 residues. CDR1 is SGHTA, CDR2 FQGNSA, per germline. V dropped 1 base and J dropped 8; count of bases not matched to a gene: 3.

This rearrangement joins TRBV19 to TRBJ2-1; TRBD2 matches 9 bases. CDR1 and CDR2 from the germline V gene are LNHDA and SQIVND (reference sequence). Losses at the gene ends were 7 bases for V and 14 bases for J; bases not matched to a gene: 9. The CDR3 totals 12 residues. CDR3 residues: CASKQAGGRKFF. CDR3 bases: TGTGCCAGTAAACAAGCGGGAGGTCGAAAGTTCTTC. Filled out from reference TRBV19 and TRBJ2-1, the complete variable domain reads DGGITQSPKYLFRKEGQNVTLSCEQNLNHDAMYWYRQDPGQGLRLIYYSQIVNDFQKGDIAEGYSVSREKKESFPLTVTSAQKNPTAFYLCASKQAGGRKFFGPGTRLTVL.

As concerns this clone: The same CDR3 arises from other DNA sequences in this sample as well. The V call is TRBV6-5, the J call TRBJ2-7, with D hard to call. Germline V lookup: CDR1 MNHEY, CDR2 SVGAGI. V was clipped by 2 bases and J by 0 bases, with 11 bases between them. This CDR3 contains 15 residues. CDR3 in amino acids: CASSYRTDSSYEQYF. DNA of the CDR3: TGTGCCAGCAGTTACCGCACAGATAGCTCCTACGAGCAGTACTTC.

The rearrangement joins TRBV6-5 to TRBJ1-3, with D perhaps matching TRBD1 (6 bases). Per germline, CDR1 MNHEY and CDR2 SVGAGI. The germline V and J ends were trimmed by 2 bases and 0 bases, with 11 bases remaining between them. The CDR3 length is 16 residues. The CDR3 nucleotides read TGTGCCAGCAGTTACGGCCAGGGGATCTCTGGAAACACCATATATTTT. Protein: CASSYGQGISGNTIYF.

This clone was counted a single time. This sequence joins TRBV7-3 and TRBJ2-5; 8 bases agree with TRBD2. Germline CDR1 and CDR2: SGHTA and FQGTGA. Trimming at V came to 1 base and at J to 2 bases, leaving 9 bases not matched to a gene. This CDR3 contains 17 residues. Here the CDR3 reads CASSLSGGRLGQETQYF. DNA of the CDR3: TGTGCCAGCAGCTTAAGCGGCGGGAGGCTTGGACAAGAGACCCAGTACTTC.

This chain connects TRBV5-1 to TRBJ2-7; 11 nucleotides align to TRBD1. The V gene's germline CDR1 is SGHRS and CDR2 YFSETQ. V gave up 3 bases and J gave up 5 bases; unmatched junction bases: 7. The CDR3 has 15 amino acids. CDR3 residues: CASSSSDRGLDEQYF. CDR3 nucleotides: TGCGCCAGCAGCTCCTCGGACAGGGGGCTAGACGAGCAGTACTTC.

The J gene is TRBJ2-7, the V gene TRBV6-5; D possibly corresponds to TRBD1 (5 bases). The V and J ends lost 0 bases and 4 bases respectively, with 16 bases between them. The length of the CDR3 is 16 residues. Germline V CDR1 and CDR2: MNHEY, SVGAGI. The CDR3 region has the DNA TGTGCCAGCAGTTACTCCGGACATCCGGGTGCGTACGAGCAGTACTTC. It translates to CASSYSGHPGAYEQYF.

The CDR3 region has the DNA TGTGCCAGCAGCAAAAGGGCGGGAGAGAACACTGAAGCTTTCTTT. It yields the protein CASSKRAGENTEAFF. This sequence joins TRBV7-2 and TRBJ1-1; D is undetermined. V was trimmed by 5 bases and J by 1 base, leaving 14 bases between them. The V gene's germline CDR1 is SGHTA and CDR2 FQGNSA. The CDR3 runs to 15 residues.

The rearrangement joins TRBV18 to TRBJ1-2; 9 bases match TRBD1. CDR3 length: 15 amino acids. V trimming: 3 bases; J trimming: 3 bases; junction bases outside the gene matches: 5. Germline V gene lookup returns CDR1 KGHSH and CDR2 LQKENI. The CDR3 nucleotides are TGTGCCAGCTCACCTAGACAGGGGGGAGACTATGGCTACACCTTC. Translation gives CASSPRQGGDYGYTF.

To note about this clone: Sequence at one end of the junction differs from germline and may be a read error. The chain uses TRBV4-2 and TRBJ2-1; TRBD2 agrees at 14 bases. Germline V gene data show CDR1 as LGHNA and CDR2 as YNFKEQ. The CDR3 totals 16 residues. CDR3 DNA: TGTGCCAGCAGCCAAGCTACGGGACTAGCGGGAGAAACCATCATCTTC. Protein product: CASSQATGLAGETIIF.

This sequence joins TRBV7-9 and TRBJ2-1, with a possible D match to TRBD2 (5 bases). Trimming removed 1 base at V and 6 bases at J, with 10 bases between. The CDR3 length is 14 residues. Germline-derived CDR1 and CDR2 are SEHNR and FQNEAQ (reference sequence). The CDR3 protein is CASSLGVGVNEQFF. The CDR3, as DNA: TGTGCCAGCAGCTTAGGGGTCGGGGTCAATGAGCAGTTCTTC.

This clone was picked up a small number of times. The V and J genes are TRBV7-2 and TRBJ1-5, with a weak D call TRBD1 (6 bases). Trimming took 5 bases from V and 0 from J, leaving 8 bases between them. The germline gives CDR1 SGHTA, CDR2 FQGNSA. The CDR3 totals 14 residues. In DNA, the CDR3 is TGTGCCAGCAGCCACAGGGCTAGCAATCAGCCCCAGCATTTT. Translated: CASSHRASNQPQHF.

This clone came up a few times. The rearrangement joins TRBV19 to TRBJ2-3, with 10 bases identical to TRBD1. This CDR3 has 13 amino acids. Germline assignment: CDR1 LNHDA and CDR2 SQIVND (reference sequence). The V segment lost 6 bases and the J segment 6 bases; nucleotides outside the gene matches: 3. The CDR3 bases are TGTGCCAGTAGCGACAGGGGGCGGGATACGCAGTATTTT. It codes for CASSDRGRDTQYF. Supplemented by reference TRBV19 and TRBJ2-3, the full variable domain reads DGGITQSPKYLFRKEGQNVTLSCEQNLNHDAMYWYRQDPGQGLRLIYYSQIVNDFQKGDIAEGYSVSREKKESFPLTVTSAQKNPTAFYLCASSDRGRDTQYFGPGTRLTVL.

This clone was counted a few times. One junction end does not reproduce the germline sequence, and a read error may be involved. The CDR3 coding sequence is TGTGCTAGCAGCTCTTCTAGGTTGGATACGCAGTATTTT. It is translated as CASSSSRLDTQYF. The chain has TRBV7-7 and TRBJ2-3; D not certain. Germline CDR1 reads SSHAT; CDR2 reads FNYEAQ (reference sequence). The CDR3 extends over 13 amino acids.

The chain links TRBV4-3 to TRBJ1-5; D perhaps matches TRBD1 (6 bases). Trimming shortened V by 0 bases and J by 10 bases, and 13 bases separated the two germline ends. From germline, CDR1 is LGHNA and CDR2 YSLEER. The CDR3 loop spans 14 amino acids. CDR3 DNA: TGCGCCAGCAGCCAAGACAGGGGACCGGAACCCCAGCATTTT. As protein: CASSQDRGPEPQHF.

The table lists this clone with a few counts. J is TRBJ1-2 and V is TRBV3-1 (or the pseudogene TRBV3-2), with D tentatively TRBD1 (6 bases). This CDR3 is 15 amino acids long. Germline V gene sequence: CDR1 LGHDT, CDR2 YNNKEL (reference sequence). V lost 5 bases, J lost 4 bases, and 17 bases lay in between. CDR3 sequence (DNA): TGTGCCAGCAGCTTTACAGGGACGCCCCTCTATGGCTACACCTTC. It encodes CASSFTGTPLYGYTF.

The genes are TRBV11-2 and TRBJ2-5; 14 positions match TRBD2. Germline V gene sequence: CDR1 SGHAT, CDR2 FQNNGV. This CDR3 spans 17 amino acids. V shed 0 bases and J 5 bases; nucleotides not matched to a gene: 5. The DNA for the CDR3 is TGTGCCAGCAGCTTAGATCGGGGACTAGCGGGAGTTGAGACCCAGTACTTC. It is translated as CASSLDRGLAGVETQYF.

The genes are TRBV5-6 and TRBJ2-1; 10 nucleotides agree with TRBD1. The CDR3 length is 15 residues. Losses at the gene ends were 4 bases for V and 5 bases for J; bases not matched to a gene: 6. In germline, CDR1 is SGHDT, CDR2 YYEEEE. CDR3 in amino acids: CASSIDRGPNNEQFF. The CDR3 coding sequence is TGTGCCAGCAGCATTGACAGGGGGCCCAACAATGAGCAGTTCTTC.

The rearrangement uses TRBV20-1 and TRBJ1-3, with 9 bases that match TRBD1. With V trimmed by 6 bases and J by 1 base, 4 bases remained unmatched. Germline CDR1 reads DFQATT; CDR2 reads SNEGSKA (reference sequence). There are 14 residues in the CDR3. CDR3 in DNA: TGCAGTGCCAGTGGGACAGGGTCTGGAAACACCATATATTTT. Translating it yields CSASGTGSGNTIYF.

J is TRBJ1-1 and V is TRBV13; D gene unclear. CDR1 and CDR2 from the germline V gene are PRHDT and FYEKMQ (reference sequence). Trimming took off 5 bases at V and 0 bases at J, with 10 bases between the two ends. The CDR3 spans 14 residues. CDR3 nucleotides: TGTGCCAGCAGCGGTGGGCCGGTGAACACTGAAGCTTTCTTT. This sequence encodes CASSGGPVNTEAFF.

V usage is TRBV9 and J usage is TRBJ2-2, with a weak D call TRBD1 (6 bases). Per the germline V gene, CDR1 is SGDLS and CDR2 is YYNGEE. Trimming stripped 3 bases from V and 0 bases from J, with 9 bases between. This CDR3 region has 15 residues. The CDR3 protein is CASSARDTNTGELFF. CDR3 DNA sequence: TGTGCCAGCAGCGCCCGGGACACGAACACCGGGGAGCTGTTTTTT.

The chain couples TRBV6-2 or TRBV6-3 to TRBJ2-2; 7 bases match TRBD1. The CDR3 length is 14 residues. Germline-derived CDR1 and CDR2 are MNHEY and SVGEGT. V trimming: 0 bases; J trimming: 5 bases; junction bases outside the gene matches: 0. The CDR3 DNA reads TGTGCCAGCAGTTACTCGACAGGGACCGGGGAGCTGTTTTTT. Protein: CASSYSTGTGELFF.

V gene TRBV29-1 combines with J gene TRBJ2-5, with D possibly being TRBD1 (6 bases). The germline V gene encodes CDR1 SQVTM and CDR2 ANQGSEA. CDR3 length equals 12 residues. With 7 bases removed from V and 1 base from J, the gap between germline ends came to 10 bases. CDR3 protein: CSEHRVQETQYF. CDR3 sequence (DNA): TGCAGCGAACACAGGGTCCAAGAGACCCAGTACTTC.

The rearrangement uses TRBV5-4 and TRBJ1-2; no reliable D call. In germline, CDR1 is SGHNT, CDR2 YYREEE (reference sequence). This CDR3 is 14 amino acids long. V dropped 0 bases and J dropped 3 bases, with 9 bases sitting between them. CDR3 DNA: TGTGCCAGCAGCTTGGATGGAGGGCACTATGGCTACACCTTC. Protein: CASSLDGGHYGYTF.

The chain joins TRBV5-1 to TRBJ2-6, with D possibly being TRBD1 (6 bases). CDR1 is SGHRS, CDR2 YFSETQ, per germline. V was shortened by 3 bases and J by 0 bases, with 13 bases between the two germline ends. This CDR3 is built from 17 residues. CDR3 DNA sequence: TGCGCCAGCAGCTCCGGGACAACTAGCTCTGGGGCCAACGTCCTGACTTTC. Its protein is CASSSGTTSSGANVLTF.